This T cell receptor beta chain came from a study of T cells in Graves' hyperthyroidism and ophthalmopathy. Study-wide results and caveats: Using 13 V-J features, a model discriminated ophthalmopathy from stable hyperthyroidism. Ophthalmopathy got predicted by the model a median around 6.8 months before its onset.

Enrolled ophthalmopathy patients presented with a Clinical Activity Score of at least 3, a NOSPECS grade of at least 4, and disease duration under 3 months. For this clonotype: Its target is unknown.

Amplified TCR beta CDR3 regions derived from RNA transcripts. Initially, a first-round RT-PCR of the TCR CDR3 employed the HTBI primer set. TCRdb re-derived calls from the multiplex PCR reads in MiXCR, one entry per CDR3 protein. Altogether about 480,000 distinct CDR3 sequences are present, 24% being singletons, with the ten largest covering about 11%. V was clipped by 4 bases and J by 7 bases, with 14 bases between them. The CDR3 spans 13 residues. Germline values: CDR1 MNHEY, CDR2 SMNVEV (reference sequence). Sequencing used blood. The chain recombines TRBV27 with TRBJ2-7; possibly TRBD2 for D (5 bases). This TCR came from a woman aged 25 to 39 with Graves' ophthalmopathy. The CDR3 here is CASSYNGPGEQYF. The CDR3 nucleotides read TGTGCCAGCAGTTATAACGGTCCGGGGGAGCAGTACTTC.